A selection of T cell receptor beta chains follows, all from one sample in a study of immune cell composition in non-small cell lung cancer. Data came from immunoSEQ multiplex PCR; TCRdb stores just in-frame clones and leaves some out. Here the sample spans about 11,000 clones, over 55% being singletons. Sequencing was carried out using lung tumor tissue. The receptors here all came from a human donor with non-small cell lung cancer. The CDR3 runs from the conserved cysteine through the conserved F or W. A D gene is named only where the DNA matches it firmly. Rows may omit the clone size; those that give it use once, few, many or a size class.

cdr3_length: 15; j_call: TRBJ2-5; d_call: NA; clone_size: few; v_call: TRBV7-9; cdr3_aa: CASSLEPGPQETQYF; cdr3_nt: TGTGCCAGCAGCTTAGAACCAGGCCCCCAAGAGACCCAGTACTTC
cdr3_length: 14; j_call: TRBJ2-2; d_call: TRBD1; clone_size: NA; v_call: TRBV10-3; cdr3_aa: CAISSDRDAGELFF; cdr3_nt: TGTGCCATCTCTAGTGACAGGGACGCCGGGGAGCTGTTTTTT
cdr3_length: 14; j_call: TRBJ1-4; d_call: TRBD1; clone_size: few; v_call: TRBV7-2; cdr3_aa: CASSTRTGGEKLFF; cdr3_nt: TGTGCCAGCAGCACCCGGACAGGGGGTGAAAAACTGTTTTTT
cdr3_length: 18; j_call: TRBJ2-6; d_call: NA; clone_size: NA; v_call: TRBV5-4; cdr3_aa: CASSLGDLRGGGANVLTF; cdr3_nt: TGTGCCAGCAGCTTGGGGGATCTTAGGGGTGGAGGGGCCAACGTCCTGACTTTC
cdr3_length: 15; j_call: TRBJ2-1; d_call: TRBD2; clone_size: NA; v_call: TRBV28; cdr3_aa: CASRSGGPAGSEQFF; cdr3_nt: TGTGCCAGCAGAAGCGGGGGCCCCGCCGGGAGTGAGCAGTTCTTC
cdr3_length: 14; j_call: TRBJ2-5; d_call: NA; clone_size: NA; v_call: TRBV19; cdr3_aa: CASSNHRDWGTQYF; cdr3_nt: TGTGCCAGTAGTAACCACAGGGATTGGGGGACCCAGTACTTC
cdr3_length: 17; j_call: TRBJ2-5; d_call: TRBD1; clone_size: NA; v_call: TRBV5-5; cdr3_aa: CASSLTPTGGFQETQYF; cdr3_nt: TGTGCCAGCAGCTTGACCCCCACAGGGGGCTTCCAAGAGACCCAGTACTTC
cdr3_length: 16; j_call: TRBJ2-2; d_call: TRBD2; clone_size: NA; v_call: TRBV7-8; cdr3_aa: CASSLAAGTNTGELFF; cdr3_nt: TGTGCCAGCAGCTTAGCAGCGGGGACGAACACCGGGGAGCTGTTTTTT
cdr3_length: 14; j_call: TRBJ2-3; d_call: NA; clone_size: medium-sized; v_call: TRBV6-6; cdr3_aa: CASSYASSADTQYF; cdr3_nt: TGTGCCAGCAGTTACGCTAGCAGCGCAGATACGCAGTATTTT
cdr3_length: 17; j_call: TRBJ1-1; d_call: NA; clone_size: NA; v_call: TRBV7-9; cdr3_aa: CASSSIPRGQTPTEAFF; cdr3_nt: TGTGCCAGCAGCTCCATCCCGCGAGGGCAGACCCCCACTGAAGCTTTCTTT
cdr3_length: 15; j_call: TRBJ1-5; d_call: TRBD1; clone_size: once; v_call: TRBV6-6; cdr3_aa: CASSWDRGQGQPQHF; cdr3_nt: TGTGCCAGCAGCTGGGACAGGGGGCAAGGTCAGCCCCAGCATTTT
cdr3_length: 16; j_call: TRBJ2-1; d_call: TRBD2; clone_size: few; v_call: TRBV28; cdr3_aa: CASSLERGVTYNEQFF; cdr3_nt: TGTGCCAGCAGTTTGGAGCGGGGGGTTACCTACAATGAGCAGTTCTTC
cdr3_length: 18; j_call: TRBJ2-6; d_call: NA; clone_size: NA; v_call: TRBV10-3; cdr3_aa: CAISESVVTGSGANVLTF; cdr3_nt: TGTGCCATCAGTGAGTCGGTGGTAACGGGCTCTGGGGCCAACGTCCTGACTTTC
cdr3_length: 12; j_call: TRBJ2-1; d_call: TRBD2; clone_size: NA; v_call: TRBV30; cdr3_aa: CAFSGRNNEQFF; cdr3_nt: TGTGCCTTTAGCGGGAGGAACAATGAGCAGTTCTTC
cdr3_length: 16; j_call: TRBJ2-7; d_call: TRBD2; clone_size: NA; v_call: TRBV27; cdr3_aa: CASSLSRDYKSYEQYF; cdr3_nt: TGTGCCAGCAGTTTATCTCGGGACTATAAATCGTACGAGCAGTACTTC
cdr3_length: 16; j_call: TRBJ1-2; d_call: TRBD1; clone_size: few; v_call: TRBV4-1; cdr3_aa: CASSHTIQGASYGYTF; cdr3_nt: TGCGCCAGCAGCCACACCATACAGGGGGCTAGCTATGGCTACACCTTC
cdr3_length: 14; j_call: TRBJ2-5; d_call: TRBD1; clone_size: medium-sized; v_call: TRBV7-6; cdr3_aa: CASSSPDRSGTQYF; cdr3_nt: TGTGCCAGCAGCTCACCGGACAGGAGCGGGACCCAGTACTTC
cdr3_length: 15; j_call: TRBJ2-1; d_call: NA; clone_size: NA; v_call: TRBV4-3; cdr3_aa: CASCPGIQLEDEQFF; cdr3_nt: TGCGCCAGCTGCCCCGGGATACAGCTAGAGGATGAGCAGTTCTTC
cdr3_length: 14; j_call: TRBJ2-5; d_call: NA; clone_size: NA; v_call: TRBV27; cdr3_aa: CASSLSGSFETQYF; cdr3_nt: TGTGCCAGCAGTTTATCTGGTAGTTTTGAGACCCAGTACTTC
cdr3_length: 16; j_call: TRBJ2-7; d_call: TRBD1; clone_size: NA; v_call: TRBV28; cdr3_aa: CASSPNTWDSSYEQYF; cdr3_nt: TGTGCCAGCAGTCCCAACACCTGGGACAGTTCCTACGAGCAGTACTTC
cdr3_length: 11; j_call: TRBJ1-2; d_call: NA; clone_size: once; v_call: TRBV20-1; cdr3_aa: CSAMGGDGYTF; cdr3_nt: TGCAGTGCTATGGGGGGGGATGGCTACACCTTC
cdr3_length: 16; j_call: TRBJ2-3; d_call: TRBD2; clone_size: NA; v_call: TRBV7-6; cdr3_aa: CASSLGTSGRTDTQYF; cdr3_nt: TGTGCCAGCAGCTTAGGGACTAGCGGGAGAACAGATACGCAGTATTTT
cdr3_length: 13; j_call: TRBJ2-7; d_call: NA; clone_size: NA; v_call: TRBV21-1; cdr3_aa: CASSRGQGYEQYF; cdr3_nt: TGTGCCAGCAGCAGGGGACAGGGCTACGAGCAGTACTTC
cdr3_length: 15; j_call: TRBJ2-7; d_call: NA; clone_size: NA; v_call: TRBV4-2; cdr3_aa: CASSQSWAGSYEQYF; cdr3_nt: TGTGCCAGCAGCCAATCCTGGGCAGGTTCCTACGAGCAGTACTTC
cdr3_length: 15; j_call: TRBJ2-3; d_call: NA; clone_size: few; v_call: TRBV6-1; cdr3_aa: CASTRVSGSTDTQYF; cdr3_nt: TGTGCCAGCACCCGAGTGTCAGGGAGCACAGATACGCAGTATTTT
cdr3_length: 13; j_call: TRBJ2-7; d_call: NA; clone_size: NA; v_call: TRBV19; cdr3_aa: CASSTAGGLEQYF; cdr3_nt: TGTGCCAGTAGTACCGCCGGAGGGCTCGAGCAGTACTTC
cdr3_length: 15; j_call: TRBJ1-2; d_call: TRBD1; clone_size: NA; v_call: TRBV5-6; cdr3_aa: CASSSLDRENYGYTF; cdr3_nt: TGTGCCAGCAGCTCTCTGGACAGGGAGAACTATGGCTACACCTTC
cdr3_length: 13; j_call: TRBJ2-7; d_call: NA; clone_size: medium-sized; v_call: TRBV7-9; cdr3_aa: CASSLNRAYEQYF; cdr3_nt: TGTGCCAGCAGCTTAAACAGAGCCTACGAGCAGTACTTC
cdr3_length: 14; j_call: TRBJ2-7; d_call: NA; clone_size: NA; v_call: TRBV5-1; cdr3_aa: CASSPQTAKGEQYF; cdr3_nt: TGCGCCAGCAGCCCTCAGACAGCCAAGGGCGAGCAGTACTTC
cdr3_length: 15; j_call: TRBJ1-5; d_call: TRBD1; clone_size: medium-sized; v_call: TRBV2; cdr3_aa: CASSEGQGPDQPQHF; cdr3_nt: TGTGCCAGCAGTGAGGGACAGGGACCCGATCAGCCCCAGCATTTT